The 6 T cell receptor beta chains listed next were all sequenced from one sample in a study of HIV-infected patients and healthy controls. Roughly three months, about 14 weeks, into antiretroviral therapy, follow-up blood was collected. All unsorted peripheral T cells were captured because whole blood was used without fractionation. cDNA was made from approximately 0.55 ug RNA using alpha and beta constant primers. Separate chain-specific third strand synthesis with multiplexing indices produced the alpha and beta libraries. MiXCR was run by TCRdb on the 5' RACE reads, yielding one entry per CDR3 protein. The data show approximately 9,300 distinct CDR3 sequences, over 5% seen once. This specimen was blood, taken during antiretroviral therapy. The receptors were gathered from an adult with HIV infection. The donor label of this sample is uncertain.

By sample fraction, this clonotype is medium-sized (0.01 to 0.1%). The chain recombines TRBV2 with TRBJ2-3; perhaps D is TRBD1 or TRBD2 (5 bases each). Germline V gives CDR1 SNHLY, CDR2 FYNNEI. The CDR3 is made up of 13 amino acids. The V end was cut by 8 bases, the J end by 0 bases, with 9 bases between. CDR3 in amino acids: CASLRDSTDTQYF. CDR3 in DNA: TGTGCCAGCCTCCGGGACAGCACAGATACGCAGTATTTT.

This clonotype appeared a few times. The rearrangement uses TRBV4-2 and TRBJ2-5, with TRBD2 identical over 8 bases. CDR1 and CDR2 from the germline V gene are LGHNA and YNFKEQ. Losses at the gene ends were 0 bases for V and 4 bases for J; bases not matched to a gene: 7. The CDR3 runs 16 residues. The CDR3 loop is CASSQEAGVRGETQYF. In nucleotides, the CDR3 is TGTGCCAGCAGCCAAGAAGCGGGAGTCAGGGGAGAGACCCAGTACTTC.

This clonotype was counted many times. The chain couples TRBV11-2 to TRBJ2-1, with D possibly matching TRBD2 (6 bases). Trimming removed 0 bases from V and 2 bases from J, with 20 bases in between. Germline V gives CDR1 SGHAT, CDR2 FQNNGV. CDR3 length equals 19 residues. CDR3 residues: CASSLDRAPGGATYNEQFF. The DNA of the CDR3 is TGTGCCAGCAGCTTAGACAGGGCCCCCGGCGGGGCGACCTACAATGAGCAGTTCTTC.

To note about this clonotype: This sequence may be a read error, since a much larger clone differs from it by one base. In DNA form, the CDR3 reads TGCAGCGTTCGGGGGCAGATGCACACTGAAGCTTTCTTT. As protein: CSVRGQMHTEAFF. The rearrangement joins TRBV29-1 to TRBJ1-1, with TRBD1 as a possible D gene (6 bases). In germline, CDR1 is SQVTM, CDR2 ANQGSEA. This CDR3 region has 13 residues. Trimming took 5 bases from V and 3 from J, leaving 13 bases between them.

This clonotype has ten or more counts. The genes are TRBV30 and TRBJ2-7; perhaps TRBD2 as D (6 bases). V lost 2 bases to trimming and J lost 0 bases, with 11 bases between them. The CDR3 contains 14 residues. Germline lookup yields CDR1 GTSNPN and CDR2 SVGIG (reference sequence). The CDR3, as DNA: TGTGCCTGGAGTTGGGGGGAAGGCTCCTACGAGCAGTACTTC. Residues: CAWSWGEGSYEQYF.

In this sample, this clonotype turned up many times. This rearrangement joins TRBV6-6 to TRBJ1-1; TRBD1 matches at 9 bases. Germline V gene lookup returns CDR1 MNHNY and CDR2 SVGAGI (reference sequence). V trimming: 6 bases; J trimming: 0 bases; junction bases outside the gene matches: 5. The CDR3 is 15 residues long. The DNA of the CDR3 is TGTGCCAGCAGGACAGGGACAGGGCTGAACACTGAAGCTTTCTTT. This gives the protein CASRTGTGLNTEAFF.